This is a list of T cell receptor beta chains from one sample in a study of blood T cell repertoires in COVID-19. Using immunoSEQ multiplex PCR, the repertoire was profiled, and TCRdb retains in-frame clones only, with some absent. The data show a few hundred thousand clones, with around 80% seen just once and 6.5% to 8.5% held by the top ten. The sequenced sample was PBMCs or T cells enriched from blood (not recorded which). These TCRs come from a woman aged 40 to 55 with acute COVID-19. Each CDR3 is given with its conserved first and last residue. A D gene is named only where the DNA matches it firmly. Size tells how often a clone was seen (once, few, many) or the class of an expanded clone, and some rows leave it out.

. TRBJ1-1 TRBD1 TRBV18 TGTGCCAGCTCACTCGAGGGACAGGGGGCTGGGACTGAAGCTTTCTTT CASSLEGQGAGTEAFF
few TRBJ1-2 . TRBV6-5 TGTGCCAGCAGCCTTACCCGGGACACCGGCTCTGGCTACACCTTC CASSLTRDTGSGYTF
. TRBJ1-3 . TRBV28 TGTGCCAGCAGTTTATTCCCAGGGGATCCAGGAAACACCATATATTTT CASSLFPGDPGNTIYF
. TRBJ2-5 . TRBV28 TGTGCCAGCAGCCGCGGGGGCGACGAGACCCAGTACTTC CASSRGGDETQYF
. TRBJ2-2 . TRBV11-2 TGTGCCAGCAGCTTGGTCTTTGACAAGGTTTTT CASSLVFDKVF
. TRBJ2-4 TRBD1 TRBV3-1/TRBV3-2 TGTGCCAGCAGCCAAGACATCTCCGGGACAGATAAAAACATTCAGTACTTC CASSQDISGTDKNIQYF
. TRBJ1-6 . TRBV5-6 TGTGCCAGCAGCTCCCTTGGGGGGGAAATGTCTAATTCACCCCTCCACTTT CASSSLGGEMSNSPLHF
. TRBJ2-5 TRBD2 TRBV19 TGTGCCAGTAGTAGAGCCCCTAGCGGGGGAGAGACCCAGTACTTC CASSRAPSGGETQYF
few TRBJ2-2 . TRBV15 TGTGCCACCAGCCTAAAGTTACGTGGCGGGGAGCTGTTTTTT CATSLKLRGGELFF
. TRBJ2-1 TRBD2 TRBV3-1/TRBV3-2 TGTGCCAGCAGCCAAGATACAAGCGGGAGGGACAATGAGCAGTTCTTC CASSQDTSGRDNEQFF
. TRBJ2-5 TRBD2 TRBV9 TGTGCCAGCAGCGTAACGGGACTAGCAGAGACCCAGTACTTC CASSVTGLAETQYF
. TRBJ2-3 TRBD2 TRBV3-1/TRBV3-2 TGTGCCAGCAGCCCTCAATCGCCCCAGGCCGGGACTAGCGGGAGGTCAAGGACAGATACGCAGTATTTT CASSPQSPQAGTSGRSRTDTQYF
. TRBJ2-6 . TRBV6-5 TGTGCCAGCAGTCAGGGGAACTCTGGGGCCAACGTCCTGACTTTC CASSQGNSGANVLTF
. TRBJ1-5 TRBD1 TRBV10-1 TGCGCCAGCGGAGGACAGGGGGCTGGCAATCAGCCCCAGCATTTT CASGGQGAGNQPQHF
. TRBJ2-5 . TRBV19 TGTGCCAGTAGTGCCAGACACCTCCAAGAGACCCAGTACTTC CASSARHLQETQYF
. TRBJ1-6 . TRBV14 TGTGCCAGCAGCCAAGGCAGGGGAGCTAATTCACCCCTCCACTTT CASSQGRGANSPLHF
. TRBJ2-1 . TRBV12-5 TGTGCTAGTGCCCCATTGTTCCAGGGGTTCGATGAGCAGTTCTTC CASAPLFQGFDEQFF
. TRBJ1-1 . TRBV27 TGTGCCAGCAGTCCCAGGGGCCTGAACACTGAAGCTTTCTTT CASSPRGLNTEAFF